The 27 T cell receptor beta chains below all came from one sample that was sequenced in a study of cytomegalovirus exposure and HLA in healthy donors (dated by TCRdb to the late 2010s). Receptor libraries were prepared by the immunoSEQ multiplex PCR assay. The multiplex PCR relied on a mix of 60 forward primers for TCR Vbeta segments and 13 reverse primers for TCR Jbeta segments. Not all clones reach the TCRdb copy of this immuneACCESS table, which keeps in-frame sequences only. Checked studies attribute under half of the gap to unresolved V genes and leave the rest unexplained. The sample table records 180,000 or so clones; around 80% of these occur just once. 1.5% to 2% of the sample is in the top ten clones. Source material: PBMCs. The receptors were sampled from a man aged 18 to 35 in good health and CMV-seronegative.

The chain employs TRBV6-4 and TRBJ1-5; no clear D gene. The CDR3 is 16 amino acids. CDR1 and CDR2 (germline): MRHNA, SNTAGT. Trimming shortened V by 0 bases and J by 1 base, and 10 bases separated the two germline ends. CDR3 sequence reads: CASSDSWAGSNQPQHF. The CDR3 nucleotides are TGTGCCAGCAGTGACTCGTGGGCGGGGAGCAATCAGCCCCAGCATTTT.

The V call is TRBV28, the J call TRBJ2-1; TRBD2 aligns across 10 bases. The CDR3 totals 17 residues. V was pared by 11 bases and J by 1 base, with 14 bases of the junction left unmatched. CDR1 is MDHEN, CDR2 SYDVKM, per germline. CDR3 nucleotide sequence: TGTGCCGCCCCCCCGAGGAGCGGGAGGGGGTCCTACAATGAGCAGTTCTTC. Translation gives CAAPPRSGRGSYNEQFF.

V usage is TRBV5-1 and J usage is TRBJ2-5; D possibly corresponds to TRBD2 (7 bases). CDR1 is SGHRS and CDR2 is YFSETQ in the germline V gene. Trimming removed 0 bases at V and 5 bases at J, with 14 bases between. The CDR3 has 15 amino acids. DNA for the CDR3: TGCGCCAGCAGCTTGGCCCGGGGGGCAGGGGAGACCCAGTACTTC. This sequence encodes CASSLARGAGETQYF.

V gene TRBV6-6 combines with J gene TRBJ2-1, with D perhaps TRBD2 (5 bases). V lost 5 bases and J lost 16, with 15 bases in between. This CDR3 comprises 11 residues. Looked up from germline, CDR1 is MNHNY and CDR2 is SVGAGI (reference sequence). This chain's CDR3 is CASSTGNPPFF. Here the CDR3 DNA reads TGTGCCAGCAGTACGGGGAACCCCCCCTTCTTC.

The rearrangement uses TRBV30 and TRBJ2-7, with D maybe TRBD1 (6 bases). Trimming cost V 2 bases and J 3 bases, with 14 bases left between them. This CDR3 contains 14 residues. Germline V gene lookup returns CDR1 GTSNPN and CDR2 SVGIG (reference sequence). CDR3 sequence reads: CAWSRQARGYEQYF. CDR3 bases: TGTGCCTGGAGTCGACAGGCTAGGGGCTACGAGCAGTACTTC.

This clone was recorded a few times. The gene calls are TRBV29-1 and TRBJ2-7; D is perhaps TRBD2 (7 bases). V shed 6 bases and J shed 3 bases, with 15 bases lying between them. This CDR3 has 13 amino acids. The germline CDR1 and CDR2 sequences are SQVTM and ANQGSEA. CDR3 residues: CSVPRGGGYEQYF. The DNA for the CDR3 is TGCAGCGTACCTCGAGGGGGGGGCTACGAGCAGTACTTC.

This clone was seen just once. V usage is TRBV14 and J usage is TRBJ2-7, with 9 bases identical to TRBD2. The length of the CDR3 is 16 residues. CDR1 is SGHDN and CDR2 is FVKESK in the germline V gene. V was pared by 2 bases and J by 4 bases, with 9 bases of the junction left unmatched. The CDR3 region is CASSQLISGSRYEQYF. The CDR3 region has the DNA TGTGCCAGCAGCCAACTCATTAGCGGGAGTAGGTACGAGCAGTACTTC.

A remark on this clone: Relative to the germline gene, one junction end is altered; a read error may explain this. The J gene is TRBJ1-2, the V gene TRBV2; D is ambiguous. The CDR3 spans 13 residues. Germline loops: CDR1 SNHLY, CDR2 FYNNEI. CDR3 loop: CAGSTSGSRGYTF. For the CDR3, the DNA is TGTGCCGGCAGTACGTCAGGATCTCGGGGCTACACCTTC.

The chain carries TRBV4-3 and TRBJ2-5; weak D call: TRBD2 (6 bases). CDR1 and CDR2 (germline): LGHNA, YSLEER. The V end lost 4 bases, the J end lost 5 bases, and 17 bases lay between the germline ends. The CDR3 is 15 amino acids. This CDR3 is CASSLSGTRGETQYF. The CDR3 nucleotides read TGCGCCAGCAGCCTCTCCGGGACCCGGGGGGAGACCCAGTACTTC.

In this sample, this clone is medium-sized. This chain joins TRBV9 and TRBJ2-1; maybe TRBD1 (6 bases). Trimming removed 3 bases from V and 7 bases from J, with 11 bases in between. The CDR3 totals 13 residues. Germline V CDR1 and CDR2: SGDLS, YYNGEE. DNA for the CDR3: TGTGCCAGCAGCGCCAGGGGACGGAATGAGCAGTTCTTC. This gives the protein CASSARGRNEQFF.

The table lists this clone with a few counts. V gene TRBV2 combines with J gene TRBJ1-5; D uncertain. The V gene's germline CDR1 is SNHLY and CDR2 FYNNEI. The CDR3 is 15 residues long. The V end was cut by 6 bases, the J end by 2 bases, with 14 bases between. The CDR3: CASRASITRNQPQHF. The DNA of the CDR3 is TGTGCCAGCAGGGCCTCGATTACCCGCAATCAGCCCCAGCATTTT.

The chain uses TRBV10-2 and TRBJ1-1; D perhaps matches TRBD1 (6 bases). The CDR3 extends over 15 amino acids. The ends were cut back, 8 bases at V and 4 bases at J, with 20 bases in the middle. Germline V gives CDR1 WSHSY, CDR2 SAAADI. CDR3: CASCRSKQGATEAFF. CDR3 nucleotide sequence: TGCGCCAGCTGCCGCTCCAAACAGGGTGCCACTGAAGCTTTCTTT.

The gene calls are TRBV15 and TRBJ1-1; D remains ambiguous. Germline lookup yields CDR1 LNHNV and CDR2 YYDKDF (reference sequence). Trimming left V 0 bases short and J 3 bases short, with 11 bases between. This CDR3 spans 15 amino acids. CDR3 in amino acids: CATSRDRVEDTEAFF. In nucleotides, the CDR3 is TGTGCCACCAGCAGAGATCGGGTTGAGGACACTGAAGCTTTCTTT. Using reference TRBV15 and TRBJ1-1 for the parts outside the CDR3, the full variable domain is DAMVIQNPRYQVTQFGKPVTLSCSQTLNHNVMYWYQQKSSQAPKLLFHYYDKDFNNEADTPDNFQSRRPNTSFCFLDIRSPGLGDTAMYLCATSRDRVEDTEAFFGQGTRLTVV.

This clone appeared a few times. This chain uses TRBV30 with TRBJ1-6; 10 bases map to TRBD1. The length of the CDR3 is 13 residues. The germline CDR1 and CDR2 sequences are GTSNPN and SVGIG (reference sequence). V was pared by 5 bases and J by 6 bases, with 1 base of the junction left unmatched. CDR3 amino acids: CAWDRGRNSPLHF. The CDR3 DNA is TGTGCCTGGGACAGGGGGCGTAATTCACCCCTCCACTTT.

This clone was detected only once. The J gene is TRBJ2-2, the V gene TRBV7-2; tentative D call: TRBD1 (5 bases). The CDR3 is made up of 13 amino acids. Germline V lookup: CDR1 SGHTA, CDR2 FQGNSA. Trimming cost V 8 bases and J 3 bases, with 10 bases left between them. The CDR3 DNA sequence: TGTGCCAGCGGGGCAGACTACACCGGGGAGCTGTTTTTT. It yields the protein CASGADYTGELFF.

The chain carries TRBV10-3 and TRBJ1-4; TRBD1 might be the D (5 bases). This CDR3 has 14 residues. V was clipped by 6 bases and J by 3 bases, with 11 bases between them. Per germline, CDR1 ENHRY and CDR2 SYGVKD. Here the CDR3 reads CAIRDGTANEKLFF. In DNA form, the CDR3 reads TGTGCCATCAGGGACGGGACTGCTAATGAAAAACTGTTTTTT.

V is TRBV19 and J is TRBJ1-2; 11 nucleotides agree with TRBD1. The CDR3 is 13 amino acids. V gave up 8 bases and J gave up 8 bases; unmatched junction bases: 7. From germline, CDR1 is LNHDA and CDR2 SQIVND (reference sequence). The CDR3 DNA follows: TGTGCCAGTTGGACAGGGGGCGCGGGAGGCTACACCTTC. Translation: CASWTGGAGGYTF.

As to this clone: This sample also contains other DNA sequences that code for the same CDR3. The chain links TRBV6-6 to TRBJ1-5; D is possibly TRBD1 (5 bases). CDR1 and CDR2 from the germline V gene are MNHNY and SVGAGI (reference sequence). V dropped 4 bases and J dropped 5 bases, with 9 bases sitting between them. The CDR3 extends over 13 amino acids. The CDR3 sequence is CASSSDSYQPQHF. In DNA, the CDR3 is TGTGCCAGCAGTTCCGACAGTTATCAGCCCCAGCATTTT.

This sequence joins TRBV29-1 and TRBJ2-1; a possible D gene is TRBD2 (5 bases). The CDR3 loop spans 14 amino acids. Trimming took 4 bases from V and 2 from J, leaving 12 bases between them. CDR1 and CDR2 (germline): SQVTM, ANQGSEA. The CDR3 coding sequence is TGCAGCGTTGTTGTGAGGGCGCCCTACAATGAGCAGTTCTTC. It encodes CSVVVRAPYNEQFF.

CDR3 region: CASSPESWETQYF. The CDR3 region has the DNA TGTGCCAGCAGCCCGGAGTCGTGGGAGACCCAGTACTTC. The chain employs TRBV27 and TRBJ2-5; the D is unclear. V was cut by 6 bases and J by 5 bases, with 13 bases left in between. Germline V gene lookup returns CDR1 MNHEY and CDR2 SMNVEV (reference sequence). This CDR3 contains 13 residues.

The V call is TRBV5-1, the J call TRBJ1-2, with 7 bases matching TRBD1. Looked up from germline, CDR1 is SGHRS and CDR2 is YFSETQ. The CDR3 consists of 14 residues. V dropped 4 bases and J dropped 5; count of bases not matched to a gene: 8. The CDR3 sequence is CASSPFGTEYGYTF. The CDR3 nucleotides are TGCGCCAGCAGCCCGTTCGGGACAGAATATGGCTACACCTTC.

This clone occurred a few times. The chain employs TRBV7-3 and TRBJ2-5; TRBD2 aligns across 9 bases. V dropped 5 bases and J dropped 4; count of bases not matched to a gene: 8. CDR1 is SGHTA, CDR2 FQGTGA, per germline. CDR3 length: 15 amino acids. The chain's CDR3 is CASSRQGLAGETQYF. CDR3 sequence (DNA): TGTGCCAGCAGCAGACAGGGACTAGCCGGAGAGACCCAGTACTTC.

The chain couples TRBV25-1 to TRBJ2-7; unclear D gene. This CDR3 is 12 amino acids long. CDR1 MGHDK and CDR2 SYGVNS come from the germline V gene. V was pared by 3 bases and J by 4 bases, with 7 bases between. CDR3 DNA: TGTGCCAGCAGTGACCCCGGGTACGAGCAGTACTTC. Residues: CASSDPGYEQYF.

The table lists this clone with a count of one. This chain connects TRBV28 to TRBJ1-4; 7 bases line up with TRBD1. Germline loops: CDR1 MDHEN, CDR2 SYDVKM. CDR3 size: 15 residues. V shed 2 bases, J shed 8 bases, and the junction held 8 bases outside the gene matches. CDR3 sequence reads: CASSLMAGGYEKLFF. DNA for the CDR3: TGTGCCAGCAGTTTAATGGCAGGGGGGTACGAAAAACTGTTTTTT.

V is TRBV15 and J is TRBJ1-2, with D unclear. From germline, CDR1 is LNHNV and CDR2 YYDKDF (reference sequence). Trimming removed 0 bases from V and 7 bases from J, with 9 bases in between. The CDR3 sequence is 13 residues long. CDR3 sequence (DNA): TGTGCCACCAGCAGAGAAGTTTGGGCTGGCTACACCTTC. Encoded protein: CATSREVWAGYTF.

The chain couples TRBV6-1 to TRBJ1-2, with D possibly matching TRBD1 (5 bases). Trimming took off 5 bases at V and 4 bases at J, with 11 bases between the two ends. CDR3 length equals 13 residues. Germline V lookup: CDR1 MNHNS, CDR2 SASEGT. The CDR3 nucleotides are TGTGCCAGCAGTCTCGGACACCTCTATGGCTACACCTTC. This gives the protein CASSLGHLYGYTF.

This chain joins TRBV5-8 and TRBJ1-1; D unclear. Germline values: CDR1 SGHTS, CDR2 YDEGEE. This CDR3 is 13 amino acids long. Trimming took 2 bases from V and 1 from J, leaving 6 bases between them. CDR3 bases: TGTGCCAGCAGCTTAGGAGGGAACACTGAAGCTTTCTTT. Its translation is CASSLGGNTEAFF.